A selection of T cell receptor beta chains follows, all from one sample in a study of blood T cell repertoires in COVID-19. The assay was immunoSEQ multiplex PCR, and TCRdb's table has in-frame clones only and misses some. The repertoire holds 250,000 or so clones, approximately 81% seen once, with 5% to 7.5% in the top ten. Sequenced material: PBMCs or T cells enriched from blood (not recorded which). All receptors derive from a woman in her fifties or sixties who had been exposed to COVID-19. Both conserved end residues are part of each CDR3. A D gene is named only where the DNA matches it firmly. Size tells how often a clone was seen (once, few, many) or the class of an expanded clone, and some rows leave it out.

v_call	d_call	clone_size	j_call	cdr3_aa	cdr3_nt
TRBV4-2	TRBD2	-	TRBJ2-5	CASSQEVAGHQETQYF	TGTGCCAGCAGCCAAGAAGTAGCGGGGCACCAAGAGACCCAGTACTTC
TRBV7-2	-	-	TRBJ1-1	CASSSGRAGNTEAFF	TGTGCCAGCAGCTCGGGCCGGGCGGGGAACACTGAAGCTTTCTTT
TRBV2	-	few	TRBJ1-6	CASSLGQGFNNSPLHF	TGTGCCAGCAGTTTGGGCCAGGGCTTTAATAATTCACCCCTCCACTTT
TRBV5-4	-	-	TRBJ1-1	CASTVGFENTEAFF	TGTGCCAGCACCGTGGGCTTTGAGAACACTGAAGCTTTCTTT
TRBV12-3/TRBV12-4	-	-	TRBJ1-1	CASSLAGDTEAFF	TGTGCCAGCAGTTTAGCCGGGGACACTGAAGCTTTCTTT
TRBV18	-	-	TRBJ1-4	CASSPFFATNEKLFF	TGTGCCAGCTCACCTTTCTTTGCAACTAATGAAAAACTGTTTTTT
TRBV3-1/TRBV3-2	-	-	TRBJ1-5	CASSQDVGPQHF	TGTGCCAGCAGCCAAGATGTCGGGCCCCAGCATTTT
TRBV24-1	TRBD1	-	TRBJ2-1	CATSDQGQGFHNEQFF	TGTGCCACCAGTGACCAGGGACAGGGCTTCCACAATGAGCAGTTCTTC
TRBV7-7	TRBD1	-	TRBJ2-6	CASSPGTAVSGANVLTF	TGTGCCAGCAGCCCTGGGACAGCCGTCTCTGGGGCCAACGTCCTGACTTTC
TRBV6-6	TRBD2	-	TRBJ2-7	CASSYAGGLDEQYF	TGTGCCAGCAGTTACGCGGGGGGGCTGGACGAGCAGTACTTC
TRBV7-2	-	-	TRBJ1-5	CASSLAAGGQPQHF	TGTGCCAGCAGCTTAGCGGCCGGAGGTCAGCCCCAGCATTTT
TRBV5-1	TRBD1	once	TRBJ1-2	CASSLGGGDYGYTF	TGCGCCAGCAGCTTGGGAGGGGGCGACTATGGCTACACCTTC
TRBV6-5	-	-	TRBJ1-2	CASSLAGPYGYTF	TGTGCCAGCAGTTTAGCGGGACCCTATGGCTACACCTTC
TRBV11-2	TRBD2	-	TRBJ2-7	CASSLGISGTYEQYF	TGTGCCAGCAGCTTAGGTATTAGCGGGACCTACGAGCAGTACTTC
TRBV27	-	-	TRBJ1-1	CASSRLGERGTEAFF	TGTGCCAGCAGTCGACTGGGGGAGAGGGGGACTGAAGCTTTCTTT
TRBV10-1	-	-	TRBJ2-7	CASSEFAGAEQYF	TGCGCCAGCAGTGAGTTCGCGGGGGCCGAGCAGTACTTC
TRBV10-3	-	-	TRBJ1-2	CAISESGYYGYTF	TGTGCCATCAGTGAGTCCGGTTACTATGGCTACACCTTC
TRBV7-2	-	-	TRBJ1-2	CASSWDGGGRYGYTF	TGTGCCAGCAGCTGGGACGGGGGGGGTCGGTATGGCTACACCTTC
TRBV19	-	once	TRBJ1-2	CASSPAGANYGYTF	TGTGCCAGTAGTCCTGCGGGCGCTAACTATGGCTACACCTTC
TRBV18	TRBD1	-	TRBJ2-7	CASSRDRDNEQYF	TGTGCCAGCTCGCGGGACAGGGACAACGAGCAGTACTTC
TRBV4-2	-	-	TRBJ1-1	CASSQVQNTEAFF	TGTGCCAGCAGCCAAGTCCAGAACACTGAAGCTTTCTTT
TRBV12-3/TRBV12-4	-	-	TRBJ1-1	CASSSRGGTEAFF	TGTGCCAGCAGTTCACGGGGGGGGACTGAAGCTTTCTTT
TRBV2	TRBD1	-	TRBJ1-4	CASSTGGEEKLFF	TGTGCCAGCAGTACAGGGGGCGAGGAAAAACTGTTTTTT
TRBV9	TRBD2	-	TRBJ2-3	CASSPREGGFGDTQYF	TGTGCCAGCAGCCCCCGGGAGGGGGGGTTTGGGGATACGCAGTATTTT
TRBV12-3/TRBV12-4	-	-	TRBJ2-3	CASSSGTDTQYF	TGTGCCAGCAGTTCAGGTACAGATACGCAGTATTTT
TRBV5-1	TRBD1	-	TRBJ1-2	CASSLQGTGDYTF	TGCGCCAGCAGCTTGCAAGGGACAGGAGACTACACCTTC
TRBV10-3	-	once	TRBJ2-1	CAISESNWYGFNEQFF	TGTGCCATCAGTGAGTCGAATTGGTACGGGTTCAATGAGCAGTTCTTC
TRBV5-4	-	-	TRBJ2-4	CASSLQSGENIQYF	TGTGCCAGCAGCTTGCAGTCAGGGGAAAACATTCAGTACTTC
TRBV5-1	-	-	TRBJ2-1	CASSLARGYNEQFF	TGCGCCAGCAGCTTGGCCAGAGGCTACAATGAGCAGTTCTTC
TRBV4-3	TRBD2	-	TRBJ2-5	CASSQGPYIEAGGRVGTETQYF	TGCGCCAGCAGCCAAGGCCCGTATATCGAGGCGGGGGGCCGGGTTGGTACAGAGACCCAGTACTTC
TRBV13	-	-	TRBJ2-5	CASSRGPAQETQYF	TGTGCCAGCAGCCGAGGGCCCGCCCAAGAGACCCAGTACTTC
TRBV7-2	-	few	TRBJ1-3	CASSLTGWNTIYF	TGTGCCAGCAGCTTAACAGGGTGGAACACCATATATTTT
TRBV3-1/TRBV3-2	-	once	TRBJ2-1	CASSRTSYNEQFF	TGTGCCAGCAGCCGCACTAGTTACAATGAGCAGTTCTTC
TRBV4-3	TRBD2	-	TRBJ2-1	CASSQVLAGAINEQFF	TGCGCCAGCAGCCAAGTATTAGCGGGGGCTATAAATGAGCAGTTCTTC
TRBV28	-	-	TRBJ2-7	CASSLSWAAGHEQYF	TGTGCCAGCAGTTTATCATGGGCGGCGGGGCACGAGCAGTACTTC
TRBV11-2	TRBD2	-	TRBJ2-2	CATPRAGTSPTGELFF	TGTGCCACTCCAAGGGCCGGGACTAGCCCCACCGGGGAGCTGTTTTTT
TRBV28	TRBD1	-	TRBJ1-4	CASTSPTGWGEKLFF	TGTGCCAGCACCTCCCCGACAGGGTGGGGTGAAAAACTGTTTTTT
TRBV10-3	TRBD1	once	TRBJ2-2	CAISESGQGRAGELFF	TGTGCCATCAGTGAGTCGGGACAGGGAAGGGCCGGGGAGCTGTTTTTT
TRBV28	TRBD1	once	TRBJ2-5	CASTGREPGQQETQYF	TGTGCCAGCACCGGAAGAGAGCCGGGACAGCAAGAGACCCAGTACTTC
TRBV10-1	-	-	TRBJ1-5	CASSSEGPKPQHF	TGCGCCAGCAGCTCGGAGGGGCCGAAGCCCCAGCATTTT
TRBV11-2	-	-	TRBJ1-2	CASRSNYGYTF	TGTGCCAGCCGGTCTAACTATGGCTACACCTTC
TRBV2	-	-	TRBJ2-5	CASSPEETQYF	TGTGCCAGCTCCCCCGAGGAGACCCAGTACTTC
TRBV7-6	-	-	TRBJ2-3	CASSFRDSKDTQYF	TGTGCCAGCAGCTTCAGGGATTCGAAAGATACGCAGTATTTT
TRBV7-2	TRBD2	once	TRBJ2-3	CASSLGYGGGDTQYF	TGTGCCAGCAGCTTAGGGTACGGGGGGGGAGATACGCAGTATTTT
TRBV5-1	-	-	TRBJ2-7	CASSLGTATYEQYF	TGCGCCAGCAGCTTGGGGACAGCCACCTACGAGCAGTACTTC